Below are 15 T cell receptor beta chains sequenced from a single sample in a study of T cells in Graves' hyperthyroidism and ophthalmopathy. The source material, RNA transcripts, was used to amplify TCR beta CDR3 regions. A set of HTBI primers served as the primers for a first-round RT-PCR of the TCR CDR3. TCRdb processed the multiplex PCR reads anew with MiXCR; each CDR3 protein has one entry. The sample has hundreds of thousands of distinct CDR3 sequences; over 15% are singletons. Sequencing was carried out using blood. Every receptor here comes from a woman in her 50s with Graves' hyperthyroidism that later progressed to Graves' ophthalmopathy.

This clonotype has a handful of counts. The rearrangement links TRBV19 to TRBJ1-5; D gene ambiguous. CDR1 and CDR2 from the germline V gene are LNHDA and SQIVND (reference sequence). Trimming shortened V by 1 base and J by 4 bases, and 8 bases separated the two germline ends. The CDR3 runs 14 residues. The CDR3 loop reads CASSIGTLNQPQHF. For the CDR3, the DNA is TGTGCCAGTAGTATAGGGACCCTAAATCAGCCCCAGCATTTT.

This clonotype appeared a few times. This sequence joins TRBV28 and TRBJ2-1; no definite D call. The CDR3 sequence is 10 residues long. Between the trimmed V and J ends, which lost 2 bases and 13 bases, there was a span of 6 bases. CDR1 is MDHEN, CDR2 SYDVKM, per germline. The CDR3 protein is CASSLVGQFF. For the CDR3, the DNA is TGTGCCAGCAGTTTAGTGGGTCAGTTCTTC.

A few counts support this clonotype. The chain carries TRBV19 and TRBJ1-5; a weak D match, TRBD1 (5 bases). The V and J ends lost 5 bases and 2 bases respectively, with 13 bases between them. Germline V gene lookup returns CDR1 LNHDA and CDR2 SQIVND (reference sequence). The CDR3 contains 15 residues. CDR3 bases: TGTGCCAGTAGTGAGAGACCGGGGGGCAATCAGCCCCAGCATTTT. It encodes CASSERPGGNQPQHF.

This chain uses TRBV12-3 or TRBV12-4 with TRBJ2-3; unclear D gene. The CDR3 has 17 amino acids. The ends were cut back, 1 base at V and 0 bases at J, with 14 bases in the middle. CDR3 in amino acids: CASSLVLDHISTDTQYF. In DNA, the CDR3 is TGTGCCAGCAGTTTAGTCCTAGATCATATCAGCACAGATACGCAGTATTTT.

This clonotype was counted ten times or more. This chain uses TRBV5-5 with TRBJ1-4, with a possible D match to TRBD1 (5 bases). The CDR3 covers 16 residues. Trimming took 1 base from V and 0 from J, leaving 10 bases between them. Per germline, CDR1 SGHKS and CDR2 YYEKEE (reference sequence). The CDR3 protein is CASSLTGGATNEKLFF. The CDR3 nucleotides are TGTGCCAGCAGCTTGACCGGGGGGGCAACTAATGAAAAACTGTTTTTT. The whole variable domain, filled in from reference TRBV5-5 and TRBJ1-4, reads DAGVTQSPTHLIKTRGQQVTLRCSPISGHKSVSWYQQVLGQGPQFIFQYYEKEERGRGNFPDRFSARQFPNYSSELNVNALLLGDSALYLCASSLTGGATNEKLFFGSGTQLSVL.

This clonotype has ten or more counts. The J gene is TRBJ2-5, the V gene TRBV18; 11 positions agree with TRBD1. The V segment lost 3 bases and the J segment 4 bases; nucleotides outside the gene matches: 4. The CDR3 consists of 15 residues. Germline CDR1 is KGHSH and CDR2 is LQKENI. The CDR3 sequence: CASSPSGTGGETQYF. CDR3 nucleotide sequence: TGTGCCAGCTCACCGTCCGGGACAGGGGGAGAGACCCAGTACTTC.

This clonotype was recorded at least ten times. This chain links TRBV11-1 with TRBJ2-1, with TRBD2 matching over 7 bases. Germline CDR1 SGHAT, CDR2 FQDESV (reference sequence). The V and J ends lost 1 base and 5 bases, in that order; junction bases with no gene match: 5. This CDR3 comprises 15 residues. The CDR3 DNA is TGTGCCAGCAGCTTAGGTCTAGCGGATCACAATGAGCAGTTCTTC. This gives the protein CASSLGLADHNEQFF.

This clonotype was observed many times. Here the CDR3 reads CATLGRGHYNEQFF. As DNA, the CDR3 is TGTGCCACCTTAGGGCGGGGTCACTACAATGAGCAGTTCTTC. The chain combines TRBV3-1 with TRBJ2-1, with D possibly matching TRBD2 (6 bases). V was clipped by 10 bases and J by 3 bases, with 16 bases between them. The CDR3 runs to 14 residues. Germline values: CDR1 LGHDT, CDR2 YNNKEL (reference sequence).

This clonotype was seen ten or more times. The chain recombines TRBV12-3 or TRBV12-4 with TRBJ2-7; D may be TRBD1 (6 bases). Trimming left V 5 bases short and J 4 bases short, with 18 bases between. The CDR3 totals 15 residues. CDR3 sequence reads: CASSVEGGLWYEQYF. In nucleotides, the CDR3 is TGTGCCAGCAGTGTCGAAGGGGGTCTTTGGTACGAGCAGTACTTC.

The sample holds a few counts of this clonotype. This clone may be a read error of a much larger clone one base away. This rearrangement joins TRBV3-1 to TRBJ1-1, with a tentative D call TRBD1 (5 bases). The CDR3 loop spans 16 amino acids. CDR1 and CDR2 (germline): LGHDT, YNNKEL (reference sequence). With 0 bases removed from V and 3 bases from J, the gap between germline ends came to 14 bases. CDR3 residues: CASSQDYGGLDTEAFF. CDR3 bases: TGTGCCAGCAGCCAAGATTACGGGGGGTTGGACACTGAAGCTTTCTTT.

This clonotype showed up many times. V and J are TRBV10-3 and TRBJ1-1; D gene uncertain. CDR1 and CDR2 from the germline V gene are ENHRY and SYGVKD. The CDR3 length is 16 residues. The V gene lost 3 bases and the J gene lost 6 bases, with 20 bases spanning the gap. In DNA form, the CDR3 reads TGTGCCATCAGTGAAGGGCCAGGTCGACTGTCGGCTGAAGCTTTCTTT. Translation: CAISEGPGRLSAEAFF.

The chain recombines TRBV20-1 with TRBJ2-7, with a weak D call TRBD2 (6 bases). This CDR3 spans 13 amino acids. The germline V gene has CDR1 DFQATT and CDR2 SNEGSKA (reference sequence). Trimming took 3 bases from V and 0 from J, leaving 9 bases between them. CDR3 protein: CSARPDYSYEQYF. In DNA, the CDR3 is TGCAGTGCTAGGCCGGACTACTCCTACGAGCAGTACTTC.

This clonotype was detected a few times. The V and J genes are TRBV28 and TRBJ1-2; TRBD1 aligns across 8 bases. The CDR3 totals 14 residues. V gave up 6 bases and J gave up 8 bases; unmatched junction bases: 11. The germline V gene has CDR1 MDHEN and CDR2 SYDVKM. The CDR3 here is CASSPVDRGRGYTF. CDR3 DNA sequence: TGTGCCAGCAGCCCAGTCGACAGGGGCCGCGGCTACACCTTC.

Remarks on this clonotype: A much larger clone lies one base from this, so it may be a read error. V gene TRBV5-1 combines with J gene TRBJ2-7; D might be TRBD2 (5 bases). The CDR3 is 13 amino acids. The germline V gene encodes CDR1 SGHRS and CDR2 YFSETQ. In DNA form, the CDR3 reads TGCGCCAGCAGACCGGGGAGCTACAATGAGCAGCTCTTC. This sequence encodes CASRPGSYNEQLF.

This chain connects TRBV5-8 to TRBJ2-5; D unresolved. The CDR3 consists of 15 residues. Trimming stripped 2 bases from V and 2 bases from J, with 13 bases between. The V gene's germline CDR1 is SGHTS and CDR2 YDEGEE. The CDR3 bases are TGTGCCAGCAGCTTTGGTTACAGCTTACAAGAGACCCAGTACTTC. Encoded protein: CASSFGYSLQETQYF.